The 15 T cell receptor beta chains below were found in one sample sequenced in a study of graft-versus-host responses after intestinal transplantation. The protocol was immunoSEQ multiplex PCR, while the TCRdb copy is restricted to in-frame clones and leaves out a portion. The sample has over 20,000 clones, around 92% seen once. This material consisted of PBMCs, taken about 260 days after intestinal transplant. These receptors all stem from a human patient who received an intestinal transplant, so some T cells may come from the graft donor.

The rearrangement links TRBV29-1 to TRBJ2-7, with 7 positions matching TRBD1. The CDR3 runs to 13 residues. The V gene's germline CDR1 is SQVTM and CDR2 ANQGSEA. Losses at the gene ends were 4 bases for V and 2 bases for J; bases not matched to a gene: 5. CDR3 nucleotide sequence: TGCAGCGTTGTAACCGGGACAGCCTACGAGCAGTACTTC. Translated: CSVVTGTAYEQYF.

J is TRBJ2-1 and V is TRBV30; weak D call: TRBD2 (6 bases). The V and J ends lost 3 bases and 0 bases respectively, with 18 bases between them. Looked up from germline, CDR1 is GTSNPN and CDR2 is SVGIG (reference sequence). This CDR3 spans 17 amino acids. The CDR3 protein is CAWSPGGPLGSYNEQFF. As DNA, the CDR3 is TGTGCCTGGAGCCCCGGGGGACCCTTAGGCTCCTACAATGAGCAGTTCTTC.

The rearrangement uses TRBV7-6 and TRBJ2-1; D gene uncertain. The V and J ends lost 2 bases and 16 bases respectively, with 21 bases between them. This CDR3 is built from 14 residues. CDR1 and CDR2 from the germline V gene are SGHVS and FNYEAQ. This CDR3 reads CASSLWLEEGRGFF. DNA of the CDR3: TGTGCCAGCAGCTTATGGCTAGAGGAAGGACGAGGTTTCTTC.

The chain is built from TRBV6-6 and TRBJ2-7, with a weak D call TRBD1 (7 bases). The length of the CDR3 is 16 residues. With 6 bases removed from V and 5 bases from J, the gap between germline ends came to 23 bases. CDR1 and CDR2 (germline): MNHNY, SVGAGI (reference sequence). CDR3 protein: CASSPWQGEEVDEQYF. Written as DNA, the CDR3 is TGTGCCAGCAGCCCGTGGCAGGGGGAGGAGGTCGACGAGCAGTACTTC.

This rearrangement joins TRBV7-2 to TRBJ2-3, with D uncertain. V lost 0 bases and J 8 bases, leaving 6 bases between the germline ends. Germline CDR1 SGHTA, CDR2 FQGNSA. This CDR3 region has 12 residues. The CDR3: CASSLAESTQYF. DNA of the CDR3: TGTGCCAGCAGCTTAGCAGAGAGTACGCAGTATTTT.

V usage is TRBV18 and J usage is TRBJ1-2; no definite D call. CDR3 length: 14 amino acids. Germline-derived CDR1 and CDR2 are KGHSH and LQKENI. Trimming cost V 3 bases and J 4 bases, with 12 bases left between them. CDR3 sequence reads: CASSPRREGYGYTF. CDR3 coding DNA: TGTGCCAGCTCACCTCGACGGGAGGGCTATGGCTACACCTTC. Full variable domain (missing parts from reference TRBV18 and TRBJ1-2): NAGVMQNPRHLVRRRGQEARLRCSPMKGHSHVYWYRQLPEEGLKFMVYLQKENIIDESGMPKERFSAEFPKEGPSILRIQQVVRGDSAAYFCASSPRREGYGYTFGSGTRLTVV.

This clone was detected only once. The chain joins TRBV5-5 to TRBJ2-7; 9 nucleotides align to TRBD2. V trimming: 1 base; J trimming: 3 bases; junction bases outside the gene matches: 2. The CDR3 contains 14 residues. Germline V gene sequence: CDR1 SGHKS, CDR2 YYEKEE (reference sequence). The DNA for the CDR3 is TGTGCCAGCAGCTTGCTAGCGGGGTTCTACGAGCAGTACTTC. Its protein is CASSLLAGFYEQYF.

V usage is TRBV18 and J usage is TRBJ2-5, with D perhaps TRBD1 (5 bases). V lost 3 bases and J lost 4, with 12 bases in between. CDR3 length equals 14 residues. The germline gives CDR1 KGHSH, CDR2 LQKENI. This CDR3 is CASSPAGMRETQYF. DNA for the CDR3: TGTGCCAGCTCACCGGCAGGGATGAGAGAGACCCAGTACTTC.

The chain has TRBV19 and TRBJ2-1; D gene uncertain. Germline values: CDR1 LNHDA, CDR2 SQIVND (reference sequence). The CDR3 has 14 residues. V dropped 6 bases and J dropped 5 bases, with 14 bases sitting between them. In DNA, the CDR3 is TGTGCCAGTAGATCCCCTGCCCTGAACAATGAGCAGTTCTTC. This translates into CASRSPALNNEQFF.

CDR3 nucleotides: TGCAGCGTTGATCGGGGGGAGGCCTATGGCTACACCTTC. Translation gives CSVDRGEAYGYTF. The V and J genes are TRBV29-1 and TRBJ1-2, with D perhaps TRBD1 (5 bases). V gave up 3 bases and J gave up 4 bases, with 12 bases separating them. Per the germline V gene, CDR1 is SQVTM and CDR2 is ANQGSEA. There are 13 residues in the CDR3. Together with reference TRBV29-1 and TRBJ1-2, the CDR3 gives the full variable domain: SAVISQKPSRDICQRGTSLTIQCQVDSQVTMMFWYRQQPGQSLTLIATANQGSEATYESGFVIDKFPISRPNLTFSTLTVSNMSPEDSSIYLCSVDRGEAYGYTFGSGTRLTVV.

The chain uses TRBV5-3 and TRBJ2-2; D may be TRBD2 (6 bases). TRBV5-3 is classed as an ORF, of uncertain function. This CDR3 is 15 amino acids long. The germline V and J ends were trimmed by 1 base and 7 bases, with 14 bases remaining between them. The CDR3 loop reads CARSLTGDNNGELFF. The DNA for the CDR3 is TGTGCCAGAAGCTTGACGGGAGACAATAACGGGGAGCTGTTTTTT.

The chain carries TRBV29-1 and TRBJ1-4; 7 nucleotides match TRBD1. The CDR3 loop spans 14 amino acids. Trimming removed 8 bases from V and 8 bases from J; junction bases left unmatched: 14. Germline CDR1 reads SQVTM; CDR2 reads ANQGSEA. For the CDR3, the DNA is TGCAGCATCTCGGGCGCGGGACAGAACGAAAAACTGTTTTTT. Translated, it gives CSISGAGQNEKLFF. The full variable domain, rest sourced from reference TRBV29-1 and TRBJ1-4, is SAVISQKPSRDICQRGTSLTIQCQVDSQVTMMFWYRQQPGQSLTLIATANQGSEATYESGFVIDKFPISRPNLTFSTLTVSNMSPEDSSIYLCSISGAGQNEKLFFGSGTQLSVL.

This rearrangement joins TRBV18 to TRBJ2-5; 8 nucleotides match TRBD2. Germline CDR1 reads KGHSH; CDR2 reads LQKENI. The J segment lost 0 bases and the V segment lost 1 base, leaving 4 bases of the junction unmatched. The CDR3 spans 16 residues. The CDR3 reads CASSPLPSGYQETQYF. The CDR3 DNA reads TGTGCCAGCTCACCACTGCCTAGCGGGTACCAAGAGACCCAGTACTTC.

V and J are TRBV5-8 and TRBJ2-5; D unresolved. From germline, CDR1 is SGHTS and CDR2 YDEGEE. The V end was cut by 2 bases, the J end by 2 bases, with 10 bases between. This CDR3 spans 14 amino acids. Here the CDR3 DNA reads TGTGCCAGCAGCTTTTTAACTTCTCAAGAGACCCAGTACTTC. This encodes CASSFLTSQETQYF.

V gene TRBV6-5 combines with J gene TRBJ1-5, with a tentative D call TRBD1 (5 bases). The V gene's germline CDR1 is MNHEY and CDR2 SVGAGI. V lost 5 bases, J lost 0 bases, and 11 bases lay in between. The CDR3 contains 15 residues. The CDR3, as DNA: TGTGCCAGCAGTCGGGGGTCCCATAGCAATCAGCCCCAGCATTTT. This codes for CASSRGSHSNQPQHF.